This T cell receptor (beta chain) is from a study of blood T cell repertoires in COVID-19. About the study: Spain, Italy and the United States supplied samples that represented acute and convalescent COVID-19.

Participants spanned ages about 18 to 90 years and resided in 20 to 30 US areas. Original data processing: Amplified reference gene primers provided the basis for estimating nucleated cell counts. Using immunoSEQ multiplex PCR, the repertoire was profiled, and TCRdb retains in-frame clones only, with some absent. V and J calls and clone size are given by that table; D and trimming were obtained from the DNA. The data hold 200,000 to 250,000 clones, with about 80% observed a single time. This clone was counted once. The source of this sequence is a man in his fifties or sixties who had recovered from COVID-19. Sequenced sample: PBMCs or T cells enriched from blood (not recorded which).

The CDR3 nucleotides are TGTGCCACCACGACAGGGGTGAGCAATCAGCCCCAGCATTTT. Its protein product is CATTTGVSNQPQHF. The chain couples TRBV6-5 to TRBJ1-5, with 8 bases matching TRBD1. Germline CDR1 reads MNHEY; CDR2 reads SVGAGI. With 10 bases clipped from V and 1 base from J, the junction kept 6 bases outside the gene matches. This CDR3 is 14 amino acids long.